A few counts support the clone carrying this T cell receptor beta chain. This sample is part of a study of blood T cell repertoires in COVID-19. Study summary: Whether acute or convalescent, the COVID-19 samples came from the United States, Italy and Spain.

Adults between roughly 18 and 95 years of age took part from 24 US areas. Researchers sorted participants into cohorts using their self-reported clinical history. How the authors handled the data: Reference gene primers were amplified, and this amplification served to estimate nucleated cell counts. Using immunoSEQ multiplex PCR, the repertoire was profiled, and TCRdb retains in-frame clones only, with some absent. V and J calls and clone size are those listed in that table; D and trimming were worked out from the DNA. In the table there are approximately 290,000 clones, 70% to 90% of which are singletons. Sample: PBMCs or T cells enriched from blood (not recorded which). This TCR derives from a woman aged 30 to 39 who had recovered from COVID-19.

The CDR3 DNA is TGTGCCAGCAGTGACTCGGGACTGGTAAATACGCAGTATTTT. It yields the protein CASSDSGLVNTQYF. This chain uses TRBV6-4 with TRBJ2-3, with TRBD2 as a possible D gene (6 bases). Trimming cost V 0 bases and J 7 bases, with 11 bases left between them. CDR1 is MRHNA, CDR2 SNTAGT, per germline. The CDR3 runs to 14 residues.